Listed below are T cell receptor beta chains from one sample, sequenced in a study of T cells after yellow fever vaccination. TCRdb fed the 5' RACE reads into MiXCR, producing one record per CDR3 protein. The data hold 68,000 or so distinct CDR3 sequences, with less than 8.5% observed a single time. Source: CD8+ T cells sorted from PBMCs, taken around 45 days after the first yellow fever vaccination. The receptors come from a man younger than 35 who received the YFV17D yellow fever vaccine. Both conserved end residues are part of each CDR3. Fields, in order: clone size, J gene, V gene, D gene, CDR3 protein, CDR3 DNA. A D gene is named only where the DNA matches it firmly. Size values are once, few and many counts, or a class for expanded clones, and some rows have none.

>many|TRBJ2-1|TRBV5-4|TRBD2
CASSLRGGGAANEQFF
TGTGCCAGCAGCTTGCGAGGCGGGGGGGCCGCGAATGAGCAGTTCTTC
>many|TRBJ1-4|TRBV29-1|NA
CSVEDRGLPKLFF
TGCAGCGTTGAAGACAGGGGATTGCCAAAACTGTTTTTT
>NA|TRBJ2-3|TRBV7-9|NA
CASSHPIISDTQYF
TGTGCCAGCAGCCACCCTATTATATCAGATACGCAGTATTTT
>many|TRBJ1-3|TRBV5-1|NA
CASSLASGSGNTIYF
TGCGCCAGCAGCTTGGCCTCAGGTTCTGGAAACACCATATATTTT
>once|TRBJ2-2|TRBV7-6|NA
CASSPTVLANTGELFF
TGTGCCAGCAGCCCGACTGTCCTCGCGAACACCGGGGAGCTGTTTTTT
>many|TRBJ2-5|TRBV20-1|NA
CSARDREQGGETQYF
TGCAGTGCTAGAGATAGGGAACAGGGAGGAGAGACCCAGTACTTC
>NA|TRBJ1-6|TRBV27|TRBD1
CASSSFDRGVNSPLHF
TGTGCCAGCAGCTCATTCGACAGGGGGGTTAATTCACCCCTCCACTTT
>few|TRBJ2-3|TRBV19|NA
CASSIRPKSTDTQYF
TGTGCCAGTAGTATCCGGCCGAAGAGCACAGATACGCAGTATTTT
>NA|TRBJ2-1|TRBV25-1|NA
CASSPDFSSYNEQFF
TGTGCCAGCAGTCCCGACTTTAGCTCCTACAATGAGCAGTTCTTC
>many|TRBJ2-1|TRBV10-2|NA
CASRRGGPNEQFF
TGCGCCAGCAGGAGGGGGGGCCCCAATGAGCAGTTCTTC
>NA|TRBJ2-3|TRBV27|NA
CASSLSGIGTDTQYF
TGTGCCAGCAGTTTATCCGGGATCGGCACAGATACGCAGTATTTT
>many|TRBJ2-2|TRBV14|TRBD2
CASSRLAGLTGELFF
TGTGCCAGCAGCCGCCTAGCGGGTTTGACCGGGGAGCTGTTTTTT
>many|TRBJ2-7|TRBV20-1|NA
CSASLDRAYEQYF
TGCAGTGCTAGCCTTGACCGAGCCTACGAGCAGTACTTC
>many|TRBJ2-3|TRBV7-2|TRBD2
CASSLSLAGDSTDTQYF
TGTGCCAGCAGCTTAAGCCTAGCGGGGGACTCCACAGATACGCAGTATTTT
>many|TRBJ2-1|TRBV6-5|NA
CASGGNEQFF
TGTGCCAGCGGGGGCAATGAGCAGTTCTTC
>NA|TRBJ2-5|TRBV2|TRBD1
CASIGQDETQYF
TGTGCCAGCATCGGACAGGACGAGACCCAGTACTTC
>many|TRBJ1-5|TRBV12-3/TRBV12-4|TRBD1
CASSLGTGFNQPQHF
TGTGCCAGCAGTTTGGGGACAGGGTTCAATCAGCCCCAGCATTTT
>few|TRBJ2-5|TRBV4-1|TRBD1
CASSQAGTGLQETQYF
TGCGCCAGCAGCCAGGCCGGGACAGGGTTGCAAGAGACCCAGTACTTC
>NA|TRBJ2-5|TRBV9|TRBD2
CASSVGVLGLVYQETQYF
TGTGCCAGCAGCGTAGGGGTGCTGGGACTAGTGTACCAAGAGACCCAGTACTTC
>few|TRBJ2-2|TRBV20-1|TRBD2
CSSRGAGGELFF
TGCAGTTCGAGAGGAGCGGGGGGGGAGCTGTTTTTT
>few|TRBJ2-3|TRBV7-6|NA
CASSLGDTSPDTQYF
TGTGCCAGCAGCTTAGGGGACACGTCCCCAGATACGCAGTATTTT
>NA|TRBJ2-5|TRBV13|NA
CASSDRQQGLEETQYF
TGTGCCAGCAGCGATCGACAGCAGGGTTTGGAAGAGACCCAGTACTTC
>many|TRBJ2-1|TRBV21-1|NA
CASSDETSGGQSSYNEQFF
TGTGCCAGCAGCGATGAGACTAGCGGGGGACAGAGCTCCTACAATGAGCAGTTCTTC